This T cell receptor beta chain emerged from a study of T cell changes during pregnancy in multiple sclerosis. Germline CDR1 and CDR2: SGHRS and YFSETQ. Trimming shortened V by 4 bases and J by 2 bases, and 15 bases separated the two germline ends. The CDR3 is 15 amino acids. TCRdb keeps only in-frame clones here, not all; method: immunoSEQ multiplex PCR. The profile covers about 47,000 clones, with 92% appearing a single time and 2% to 2.5% taken by the ten largest. This clone was counted only a few times. The receptor's source is a female donor with multiple sclerosis, enrolled in a pregnancy study. The source material was peripheral blood, sampled in the third trimester of pregnancy. The rearrangement joins TRBV5-1 to TRBJ2-5, with D perhaps matching TRBD1 (5 bases). The CDR3 DNA sequence: TGCGCCAGCAGCCGAAACCAGGGTGGTCAAGAGACCCAGTACTTC. Protein: CASSRNQGGQETQYF.